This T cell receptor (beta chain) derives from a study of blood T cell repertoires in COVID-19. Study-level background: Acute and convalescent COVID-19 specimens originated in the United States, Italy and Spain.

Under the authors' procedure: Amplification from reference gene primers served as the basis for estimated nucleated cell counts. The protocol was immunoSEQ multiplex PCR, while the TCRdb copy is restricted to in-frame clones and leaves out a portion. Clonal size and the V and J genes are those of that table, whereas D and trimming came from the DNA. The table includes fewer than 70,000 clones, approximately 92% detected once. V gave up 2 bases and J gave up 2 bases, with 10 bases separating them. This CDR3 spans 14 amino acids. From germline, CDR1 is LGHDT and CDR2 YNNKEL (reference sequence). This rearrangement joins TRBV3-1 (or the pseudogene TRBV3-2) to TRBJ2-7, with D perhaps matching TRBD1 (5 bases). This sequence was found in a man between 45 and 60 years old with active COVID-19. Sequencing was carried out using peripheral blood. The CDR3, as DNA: TGTGCCAGCAGCCAACAGGGCGGAGCCTACGAGCAGTACTTC. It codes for CASSQQGGAYEQYF.